The rows below give T cell receptor beta chains drawn from one sample of a study of identical twins. TCRdb called the 5' RACE reads again in MiXCR, with one record for every CDR3 protein. In the table there are around 670,000 distinct CDR3 sequences, 5.5% to 6.5% of which are singletons. Sequencing input: naive T cells sorted from blood. Every receptor here comes from a young man in good health. CDR3s include the opening cysteine and the closing phenylalanine or tryptophan. A D gene is named only where the DNA matches it firmly. Only some rows state a clone size, as once, few, many or a class for expanded clones.

abundance,j_gene,v_gene,d_gene,CDR3aa,CDR3nt
NA,TRBJ2-7,TRBV14,TRBD1,CASREQGAYEQYF,TGTGCCAGCAGGGAACAGGGGGCTTACGAGCAGTACTTC
few,TRBJ2-2,TRBV30,TRBD1,CAWSVTGAGELFF,TGTGCCTGGAGTGTGACAGGGGCCGGGGAGCTGTTTTTT
many,TRBJ2-3,TRBV20-1,NA,CSARDRSAASWDTQYF,TGCAGTGCTAGAGATCGGTCCGCGGCTAGCTGGGATACGCAGTATTTT
NA,TRBJ2-7,TRBV30,NA,CAWSATEHSYEQYF,TGTGCCTGGAGCGCGACAGAGCACTCCTACGAGCAGTACTTC
NA,TRBJ1-1,TRBV20-1,NA,CSARDPWRATEAFF,TGCAGTGCTAGAGATCCGTGGAGGGCCACTGAAGCTTTCTTT
many,TRBJ2-2,TRBV20-1,NA,CSAAARLASNTGELFF,TGCAGTGCCGCTGCTCGGCTAGCCTCAAACACCGGGGAGCTGTTTTTT
many,TRBJ2-4,TRBV7-2,NA,CASSLGGQLSTERIQYF,TGTGCCAGCAGCTTAGGAGGTCAGCTTTCAACGGAAAGGATTCAGTACTTC
few,TRBJ2-1,TRBV5-1,TRBD2,CASSLRREIYNEQFF,TGCGCCAGCAGCTTGCGGCGGGAGATCTACAATGAGCAGTTCTTC
NA,TRBJ2-3,TRBV11-2,NA,CASSSDFSNTQYF,TGTGCCAGCAGCTCGGATTTCTCGAATACGCAGTATTTT
many,TRBJ2-5,TRBV20-1,NA,CSARRARGLNWRETQYF,TGCAGTGCTAGACGGGCGCGGGGATTGAATTGGCGCGAGACCCAGTACTTC
many,TRBJ2-4,TRBV20-1,TRBD2,CSARGTSGINIQYF,TGCAGTGCTCGCGGGACTAGCGGAATAAACATTCAGTACTTC
many,TRBJ2-7,TRBV12-3/TRBV12-4,TRBD2,CASSRTSGGYEQYF,TGTGCCAGCAGTCGGACTAGCGGGGGATACGAGCAGTACTTC
few,TRBJ2-6,TRBV24-1,NA,CATSVLGSGANVLTF,TGTGCCACCAGTGTACTAGGGTCTGGGGCCAACGTCCTGACTTTC
NA,TRBJ2-7,TRBV6-5,NA,CASSYPRQTDEQYF,TGTGCCAGCAGTTACCCTCGACAAACGGACGAGCAGTACTTC
many,TRBJ1-5,TRBV24-1,NA,CATSDPDGDYSNQPQHF,TGTGCCACCAGTGATCCTGACGGAGATTATAGCAATCAGCCCCAGCATTTT
many,TRBJ1-6,TRBV9,TRBD1,CASSGGQGEAYNSPLHF,TGTGCCAGCAGCGGAGGACAGGGGGAAGCCTATAATTCACCCCTCCACTTT
NA,TRBJ2-1,TRBV28,TRBD2,CASSPPGLVSYNEQFF,TGTGCCAGCAGCCCCCCGGGACTAGTCTCCTACAATGAGCAGTTCTTC
many,TRBJ2-1,TRBV7-9,TRBD1,CASGGQVQSGEQFF,TGTGCCAGCGGGGGACAGGTTCAGTCGGGTGAGCAGTTCTTC
many,TRBJ2-3,TRBV20-1,NA,CSARVPATTDTQYF,TGCAGTGCTAGAGTCCCAGCTACTACAGATACGCAGTATTTT
many,TRBJ2-1,TRBV6-1,TRBD2,CASSVPGLVRDEQFF,TGTGCCAGCAGCGTTCCGGGACTAGTCCGGGATGAGCAGTTCTTC
NA,TRBJ2-7,TRBV11-1,NA,CASKFQGGSGTGTYEQYF,TGTGCCAGCAAATTTCAAGGTGGGAGCGGGACAGGAACCTACGAGCAGTACTTC
few,TRBJ2-7,TRBV10-2,NA,CASRPAGRRDYEQYF,TGCGCCAGCAGACCGGCCGGACGGCGAGACTACGAGCAGTACTTC
NA,TRBJ2-2,TRBV27,TRBD2,CASSLGLDNTGELFF,TGTGCCAGCAGTCTAGGACTAGACAACACCGGGGAGCTGTTTTTT
few,TRBJ2-2,TRBV9,NA,CASSVVLGGTGELFF,TGTGCCAGCAGCGTAGTTCTGGGGGGCACCGGGGAGCTGTTTTTT